These 30 T cell receptor beta chains share one sample of origin, sequenced in a study of response to subunit inactivated influenza vaccine. TCRdb redid the calling of the RT-PCR reads with MiXCR, one entry per CDR3 protein. The profile shows hundreds of thousands of distinct CDR3 sequences, approximately 15% of them singletons. The source material was PBMCs from blood, sampled 11 to 12 days after vaccination. These receptors all stem from a middle-aged man who received an inactivated influenza vaccine.

The V gene is TRBV7-2, the J gene TRBJ1-6; D is undetermined. The CDR3 has 14 residues. Between the trimmed V and J ends, which lost 5 bases and 9 bases, there was a span of 14 bases. Germline assignment: CDR1 SGHTA and CDR2 FQGNSA. The CDR3 here is CASSPNPWSSPLHF. In DNA, the CDR3 is TGTGCCAGCAGCCCAAACCCATGGAGTTCACCCCTCCACTTT.

This clonotype was found a few times. The chain has TRBV5-1 and TRBJ1-6, with D perhaps TRBD1 (5 bases). The CDR3 covers 16 residues. The germline CDR1 and CDR2 sequences are SGHRS and YFSETQ. Trimming left V 2 bases short and J 7 bases short, with 16 bases between. The CDR3 loop reads CASSFSAGFGNSPLHF. Here the CDR3 DNA reads TGCGCCAGCAGCTTCTCCGCAGGGTTCGGAAATTCACCCCTCCACTTT.

The chain is built from TRBV6-6 and TRBJ1-4; no clear D. The CDR3 has 13 amino acids. CDR1 is MNHNY, CDR2 SVGAGI, per germline (reference sequence). V lost 6 bases and J lost 2, with 7 bases in between. In DNA form, the CDR3 reads TGTGCCAGCAGGGTAGACACTAATGAAAAACTGTTTTTT. As protein: CASRVDTNEKLFF.

This clonotype was found a few times. The chain uses TRBV20-1 and TRBJ1-6, with TRBD1 identical over 8 bases. Germline V lookup: CDR1 DFQATT, CDR2 SNEGSKA (reference sequence). After removal of 3 bases from V and 7 bases from J, the junction contained 8 bases not matched to a gene. CDR3 length equals 15 residues. The CDR3 nucleotides read TGCAGTGCTAGTACCGGACAGGGTGGAAATTCACCCCTCCACTTT. Encoded protein: CSASTGQGGNSPLHF.

V is TRBV12-3 or TRBV12-4 and J is TRBJ1-1; D is ambiguous. The CDR3 covers 11 residues. Trimming took 3 bases from V and 3 from J, leaving 2 bases between them. The CDR3 DNA is TGTGCCAGCAGTTTCTACACTGAAGCTTTCTTT. This sequence encodes CASSFYTEAFF.

J is TRBJ2-7 and V is TRBV20-1, with 8 bases identical to TRBD1. The CDR3 has 15 residues. The junction had 5 bases not matched to a gene; V was cut back by 0 bases and J by 1 base. Germline CDR1 and CDR2: DFQATT and SNEGSKA (reference sequence). The DNA for the CDR3 is TGCAGTGCTAGAGACCTTCGGACAGGGTCCTACGAGCAGTACTTC. It codes for CSARDLRTGSYEQYF.

Details on this clonotype: One junction end disagrees with the germline gene, perhaps due to a read error. The V and J genes are TRBV28 and TRBJ2-1; perhaps TRBD1 as D (6 bases). The germline gives CDR1 MDHEN, CDR2 SYDVKM. The length of the CDR3 is 12 residues. The CDR3 here is CANSLVGTEQFF. CDR3 nucleotide sequence: TGTGCCAACAGTTTGGTTGGGACAGAGCAGTTCTTC.

This clonotype was found a few times. V usage is TRBV7-2 and J usage is TRBJ1-5; no clear D gene. V shed 7 bases and J shed 1 base, with 14 bases lying between them. The CDR3 has 15 residues. Germline V CDR1 and CDR2: SGHTA, FQGNSA. CDR3 amino acids: CASTAVVGSNQPQHF. The DNA of the CDR3 is TGTGCCAGCACCGCGGTCGTAGGAAGCAATCAGCCCCAGCATTTT.

A note on this clonotype: A much larger clonotype is one base distant, so this may be a read error. V gene TRBV7-2 combines with J gene TRBJ2-2, with D perhaps TRBD2 (6 bases). Trimming pared 3 bases from V and 5 bases from J, leaving 16 bases between. The CDR3 spans 16 residues. CDR1 SGHTA and CDR2 FQGNSA come from the germline V gene. The CDR3 protein is CASSFTWTTKTGELFF. DNA of the CDR3: TGTGCCAGCAGCTTCACCTGGACTACCAAAACCGGGGAGCTGTTTTTT.

V usage is TRBV29-1 and J usage is TRBJ2-7; 9 nucleotides agree with TRBD2. Germline V lookup: CDR1 SQVTM, CDR2 ANQGSEA. The CDR3 is 13 residues long. Trimming removed 4 bases from V and 2 bases from J; junction bases left unmatched: 3. CDR3 nucleotides: TGCAGCGTTGTGGGACTAGCCGCCTACGAGCAGTACTTC. Translation gives CSVVGLAAYEQYF.

V usage is TRBV20-1 and J usage is TRBJ2-7; the match to TRBD2 covers 12 bases. CDR1 is DFQATT, CDR2 SNEGSKA, per germline (reference sequence). This CDR3 spans 13 amino acids. Losses at the gene ends were 6 bases for V and 7 bases for J; bases not matched to a gene: 7. This chain's CDR3 is CSATGLAGWEQYF. CDR3 coding DNA: TGCAGTGCAACCGGACTAGCGGGGTGGGAGCAGTACTTC.

The rearrangement uses TRBV7-9 and TRBJ1-4; D remains ambiguous. The V end was cut by 5 bases, the J end by 8 bases, with 21 bases between. CDR3 length: 16 residues. CDR1 is SEHNR, CDR2 FQNEAQ, per germline (reference sequence). CDR3 sequence reads: CASSPQGAPEVEKLFF. DNA for the CDR3: TGTGCCAGCAGCCCACAAGGCGCCCCCGAGGTGGAAAAACTGTTTTTT.

Note on this clonotype: A much more abundant neighbour one base away suggests this may be a read error. V gene TRBV3-1 combines with J gene TRBJ2-1; 10 bases are shared with TRBD1. Per the germline V gene, CDR1 is LGHDT and CDR2 is YNNKEL (reference sequence). The trim removed 4 bases at V and 9 bases at J, leaving 9 bases unmatched. The CDR3 loop spans 15 amino acids. This chain's CDR3 is CASSPTGGMGCEQFF. The CDR3 coding sequence is TGTGCCAGCAGCCCGACAGGGGGCATGGGCTGTGAGCAGTTCTTC.

The sample holds a few counts of this clonotype. The chain has TRBV20-1 and TRBJ2-1; D may be TRBD2 (7 bases). The CDR3 is 13 amino acids. The germline V and J ends were trimmed by 3 bases and 6 bases, with 12 bases remaining between them. CDR1 and CDR2 (germline): DFQATT, SNEGSKA (reference sequence). Written as DNA, the CDR3 is TGCAGTGCTAGTGCGGGGGCCCGCAATGAGCAGTTCTTC. Translated: CSASAGARNEQFF.

This clonotype was picked up a small number of times. The CDR3 is CSVEIRGTVADTQYF. For the CDR3, the DNA is TGCAGCGTTGAAATAAGGGGGACCGTGGCAGATACGCAGTATTTT. The genes are TRBV29-1 and TRBJ2-3; maybe TRBD1 (6 bases). The CDR3 consists of 15 residues. V was trimmed by 2 bases and J by 4 bases, leaving 16 bases between them. Per the germline V gene, CDR1 is SQVTM and CDR2 is ANQGSEA.

The J gene is TRBJ2-1, the V gene TRBV9; tentative D call: TRBD1 (6 bases). Trimming took off 4 bases at V and 0 bases at J, with 17 bases between the two ends. This CDR3 region has 17 residues. Per the germline V gene, CDR1 is SGDLS and CDR2 is YYNGEE. CDR3 DNA: TGTGCCAGCAGCTCAGAATTGGGGGCAAGCTCCTACAATGAGCAGTTCTTC. Translating gives CASSSELGASSYNEQFF.

The genes are TRBV12-3 or TRBV12-4 and TRBJ2-7; 13 nucleotides match TRBD2. The J segment lost 3 bases and the V segment lost 3 bases, leaving 5 bases of the junction unmatched. The CDR3 extends over 16 amino acids. The CDR3 coding sequence is TGTGCCAGCAGTTTTGGACTAGCGGGAGACATCTACGAGCAGTACTTC. Its protein product is CASSFGLAGDIYEQYF.

Only a few counts were recorded for this clonotype. The genes are TRBV7-9 and TRBJ1-2; D uncertain. V shed 1 base and J shed 7 bases, with 7 bases lying between them. The CDR3 length is 12 residues. Germline V gene sequence: CDR1 SEHNR, CDR2 FQNEAQ (reference sequence). CDR3 sequence: CASSLGHPGYTF. In DNA, the CDR3 is TGTGCCAGCAGCTTAGGCCATCCTGGCTACACCTTC.

The chain carries TRBV11-2 and TRBJ2-3; D gene ambiguous. Germline CDR1 is SGHAT and CDR2 is FQNNGV. Trimming took off 1 base at V and 0 bases at J, with 11 bases between the two ends. This CDR3 has 16 residues. CDR3 region: CASSLGQTVSTDTQYF. For the CDR3, the DNA is TGTGCCAGCAGCTTAGGGCAGACGGTGAGCACAGATACGCAGTATTTT.

This clonotype was counted between two and nine times. The chain uses TRBV5-1 and TRBJ2-7; maybe TRBD2 (6 bases). V lost 0 bases, J lost 0 bases, and 7 bases lay in between. The CDR3 covers 14 residues. Germline lookup yields CDR1 SGHRS and CDR2 YFSETQ. In nucleotides, the CDR3 is TGCGCCAGCAGCTTGGGGGAGGTCTCCTACGAGCAGTACTTC. This sequence encodes CASSLGEVSYEQYF.

This clonotype was recorded a few times. V usage is TRBV9 and J usage is TRBJ2-1; 11 positions agree with TRBD2. The CDR3 has 14 residues. From germline, CDR1 is SGDLS and CDR2 YYNGEE. V was clipped by 8 bases and J by 3 bases; unmatched bases: 4. The CDR3 sequence is CARKGLADYNEQFF. CDR3 bases: TGTGCCAGGAAGGGACTAGCGGACTACAATGAGCAGTTCTTC.

This sequence joins TRBV10-1 and TRBJ2-7, with D unclear. CDR3 size: 16 residues. V was pared by 5 bases and J by 0 bases, with 17 bases between. Per the germline V gene, CDR1 is WNHNN and CDR2 is SYGVQD (reference sequence). The CDR3 nucleotides read TGCGCCAGCAGTCCTCAGAGCCGCCGGAGCTCCTACGAGCAGTACTTC. It encodes CASSPQSRRSSYEQYF.

This clonotype was picked up many times. The rearrangement links TRBV12-5 to TRBJ2-3, with 9 bases identical to TRBD1. The CDR3 consists of 13 residues. The germline gives CDR1 LGHNT, CDR2 FRNRAP. Trimming at V came to 5 bases and at J to 6 bases, leaving 3 bases not matched to a gene. CDR3 DNA: TGTGCTAGTGGTAGGACAGGGGTGGATACGCAGTATTTT. Protein sequence: CASGRTGVDTQYF.

This rearrangement joins TRBV7-6 to TRBJ2-5; D tentatively fits TRBD1 or TRBD2 (5 bases each). This CDR3 is built from 14 residues. Germline V gene data show CDR1 as SGHVS and CDR2 as FNYEAQ. Trimming left V 2 bases short and J 7 bases short, with 14 bases between. As DNA, the CDR3 is TGTGCCAGCAGCTTAAGTTCTGGGGGTGGGACCCAGTACTTC. Protein sequence: CASSLSSGGGTQYF.

This clonotype has just a few counts. This chain links TRBV5-1 with TRBJ2-3; the match to TRBD2 covers 12 bases. Per the germline V gene, CDR1 is SGHRS and CDR2 is YFSETQ. V was clipped by 4 bases and J by 4 bases; unmatched bases: 7. The CDR3 is 16 amino acids. The CDR3 nucleotides are TGCGCCAGCAGCCCGACTAGCGGGAGAATCCCAGATACGCAGTATTTT. Translated, it gives CASSPTSGRIPDTQYF.

This CDR3 reads CSVAGRGALTDTQYF. For the CDR3, the DNA is TGCAGCGTTGCAGGCCGTGGGGCTCTAACAGATACGCAGTATTTT. The chain employs TRBV29-1 and TRBJ2-3; weak D call: TRBD1 (5 bases). Germline CDR1 reads SQVTM; CDR2 reads ANQGSEA. The CDR3 has 15 residues. The V and J ends lost 4 bases and 3 bases respectively, with 17 bases between them.

The sample holds a few counts of this clonotype. Written as DNA, the CDR3 is TGTGCCAGCAGCTCGGGCGGCGACGAGCAGTACTTC. It specifies CASSSGGDEQYF. The gene calls are TRBV11-1 and TRBJ2-7; no firm D call. V shed 4 bases and J shed 5 bases, with 9 bases lying between them. The CDR3 runs 12 residues. Germline loops: CDR1 SGHAT, CDR2 FQDESV (reference sequence).

This clonotype was recorded a few times. J is TRBJ2-1 and V is TRBV9; TRBD1 aligns across 9 bases. The junction had 9 bases not matched to a gene; V was cut back by 3 bases and J by 2 bases. Per germline, CDR1 SGDLS and CDR2 YYNGEE. The CDR3 runs to 17 residues. CDR3 amino acids: CASSEQGAQTTYNEQFF. DNA for the CDR3: TGTGCCAGCAGCGAACAGGGGGCGCAGACAACCTACAATGAGCAGTTCTTC.

This clonotype has a handful of counts. This chain joins TRBV7-9 and TRBJ2-3; 9 bases are shared with TRBD2. The germline V gene encodes CDR1 SEHNR and CDR2 FQNEAQ (reference sequence). V dropped 4 bases and J dropped 0; count of bases not matched to a gene: 5. This CDR3 is built from 16 residues. The CDR3 nucleotides are TGTGCCAGCAGCTACTGGCGGGGGGGGAGCACAGATACGCAGTATTTT. Translated, it gives CASSYWRGGSTDTQYF.

This chain connects TRBV6-2 or TRBV6-3 to TRBJ2-1; D is ambiguous. Per the germline V gene, CDR1 is MNHEY and CDR2 is SVGEGT. The CDR3 is 11 amino acids. Trimming shortened V by 5 bases and J by 9 bases, and 8 bases separated the two germline ends. For the CDR3, the DNA is TGTGCCAGCAGTAATGGTCTTGAGCAGTTCTTC. Its translation is CASSNGLEQFF.